This T cell receptor (beta chain) appears in the sequencing data of a study of long-term antiretroviral therapy in people with HIV. Version v3.0 of the immunoSEQ assay was performed at survey level. Method: immunoSEQ multiplex PCR; TCRdb's copy keeps in-frame clones and lacks some. This sample has 42,000 or so clones, with around 85% found just once. Treated in the United States were all of the participants with HIV. The V segment lost 7 bases and the J segment 4 bases; nucleotides outside the gene matches: 9. CDR1 and CDR2 from the germline V gene are SQVTM and ANQGSEA. This CDR3 contains 13 residues.

J is TRBJ1-1 and V is TRBV29-1; 7 nucleotides agree with TRBD1. The sequencing here drew on unsorted PBMCs, taken 1.2 years after starting antiretroviral therapy. The clonotype comes from a woman aged 45-60 years with HIV. In DNA form, the CDR3 reads TGCAGCGCCACCTTGCAGGGGGGCACTGAAGCTTTCTTT. Encoded protein: CSATLQGGTEAFF. The full variable domain, rest sourced from reference TRBV29-1 and TRBJ1-1, is SAVISQKPSRDICQRGTSLTIQCQVDSQVTMMFWYRQQPGQSLTLIATANQGSEATYESGFVIDKFPISRPNLTFSTLTVSNMSPEDSSIYLCSATLQGGTEAFFGQGTRLTVV.